This T cell receptor beta chain originates from a study of T cell changes during pregnancy in multiple sclerosis. Germline values: CDR1 SQVTM, CDR2 ANQGSEA. CDR3 length: 13 residues. The V gene end was trimmed by 5 bases and the J gene end by 5 bases; junction bases not matched to a gene: 8. Assay used: immunoSEQ multiplex PCR; TCRdb lists only in-frame clones, some missing. The table lists approximately 35,000 clones, roughly nine tenths of them singletons. V is TRBV29-1 and J is TRBJ1-2; 7 bases are a match to TRBD1. Material: CD4+ T cells from peripheral blood mononuclear cells, obtained in the third trimester of pregnancy. The sequence derives from a female donor in good health, enrolled as a control in a pregnancy study. The CDR3 here is CSVSQGVRYGYTF. CDR3 in DNA: TGCAGCGTTTCCCAGGGGGTCAGATATGGCTACACCTTC.